The 21 T cell receptor beta chains listed next were all sequenced from one sample in a study of T cells after yellow fever vaccination. TCRdb analysed the 5' RACE reads with MiXCR anew, one entry per CDR3 protein. There are almost 600,000 distinct CDR3 sequences in the sample; about 14% occur only once, and more than 12% lies in the top ten. The sample here was PBMCs, taken on the day of the yellow fever booster vaccination. These receptors were taken from a man aged 25 to 45 who received the YFV17D yellow fever vaccine.

This clonotype was seen many times. This chain joins TRBV6-1 and TRBJ2-6; D gene ambiguous. This CDR3 has 19 residues. Germline assignment: CDR1 MNHNS and CDR2 SASEGT. V was trimmed by 6 bases and J by 0 bases, leaving 21 bases between them. The CDR3 is CASSPPWGAEISGANVLTF. CDR3 bases: TGTGCCAGCAGCCCGCCTTGGGGTGCGGAAATCTCTGGGGCCAACGTCCTGACTTTC.

This clonotype appeared a few times. The chain uses TRBV20-1 and TRBJ2-2, with 8 bases that match TRBD2. The V segment lost 5 bases and the J segment 9 bases; nucleotides outside the gene matches: 8. The CDR3 is 13 residues long. CDR1 DFQATT and CDR2 SNEGSKA come from the germline V gene (reference sequence). CDR3 nucleotide sequence: TGCAGTGCTCCCACTAGCGGAGGCCGGGAGCTGTTTTTT. This gives the protein CSAPTSGGRELFF.

The V gene is TRBV5-5, the J gene TRBJ2-5; TRBD1 might be the D (5 bases). CDR1 SGHKS and CDR2 YYEKEE come from the germline V gene (reference sequence). V was cut by 6 bases and J by 4 bases, with 10 bases left in between. This CDR3 spans 12 amino acids. The CDR3, as DNA: TGTGCCAGCACCAGACAGCGAGAGACCCAGTACTTC. Amino acid sequence: CASTRQRETQYF.

This clonotype was recorded many times. V is TRBV5-1 and J is TRBJ2-5, with D tentatively TRBD2 (5 bases). Per germline, CDR1 SGHRS and CDR2 YFSETQ. This CDR3 has 16 residues. Trimming took 5 bases from V and 4 from J, leaving 21 bases between them. CDR3 protein: CASRVGNGVYGETQYF. As DNA, the CDR3 is TGCGCCAGCAGAGTCGGAAACGGGGTATATGGAGAGACCCAGTACTTC.

The sample holds a few counts of this clonotype. The V and J genes are TRBV4-2 and TRBJ1-6; 12 nucleotides line up with TRBD1. The CDR3 is 16 residues long. CDR1 and CDR2 (germline): LGHNA, YNFKEQ. The ends lost 0 bases at V and 9 bases at J; junction bases unmatched: 3. CDR3: CASSQEGTGGRSPLHF. The DNA for the CDR3 is TGTGCCAGCAGCCAAGAGGGGACAGGGGGCCGTTCACCCCTCCACTTT.

This chain joins TRBV7-2 and TRBJ2-5; D remains unclear. Germline loops: CDR1 SGHTA, CDR2 FQGNSA. The V end lost 2 bases, the J end lost 5 bases, and 9 bases lay between the germline ends. CDR3 size: 13 residues. Here the CDR3 reads CASSLPNLETQYF. Here the CDR3 DNA reads TGTGCCAGCAGCTTACCCAATCTGGAGACCCAGTACTTC.

This clonotype was recorded at least ten times. The gene calls are TRBV20-1 and TRBJ2-1; D is perhaps TRBD1 or TRBD2 (6 bases each). The CDR3 sequence is 12 residues long. CDR1 and CDR2 (germline): DFQATT, SNEGSKA (reference sequence). The CDR3 DNA reads TGCAGGCCCTCGGGGGCCCACAATGAGCAGTTCTTC. This encodes CRPSGAHNEQFF.

V usage is TRBV5-5 and J usage is TRBJ2-1; 7 positions agree with TRBD1. V lost 2 bases to trimming and J lost 5 bases; unmatched junction nucleotides: 16. Germline CDR1 and CDR2: SGHKS and YYEKEE (reference sequence). This CDR3 contains 18 residues. The CDR3 bases are TGTGCCAGCAGCTTCGGGAAACAGGGGTCAATACAAAACAATGAGCAGTTCTTC. This sequence encodes CASSFGKQGSIQNNEQFF. Full variable domain (rest looked up from reference TRBV5-5 and TRBJ2-1): DAGVTQSPTHLIKTRGQQVTLRCSPISGHKSVSWYQQVLGQGPQFIFQYYEKEERGRGNFPDRFSARQFPNYSSELNVNALLLGDSALYLCASSFGKQGSIQNNEQFFGPGTRLTVL.

The V and J genes are TRBV4-2 and TRBJ2-6; D is tentatively TRBD1 or TRBD2 (6 bases each). V lost 4 bases, J lost 4 bases, and 14 bases lay in between. Germline V gives CDR1 LGHNA, CDR2 YNFKEQ. CDR3 length: 16 amino acids. The CDR3 here is CASSLSGAHGANVLTF. CDR3 nucleotide sequence: TGTGCCAGCAGCCTGTCGGGGGCCCACGGGGCCAACGTCCTGACTTTC.

This clonotype was observed a handful of times. The chain combines TRBV7-2 with TRBJ2-2, with D possibly being TRBD1 or TRBD2 (7 bases each). The CDR3 is 14 amino acids. Germline V gives CDR1 SGHTA, CDR2 FQGNSA. V was trimmed by 6 bases and J by 6 bases, leaving 14 bases between them. CDR3 nucleotide sequence: TGTGCCAGCAGGCCAGGGGGAGGGGCCGGGGAGCTGTTTTTT. Its protein product is CASRPGGGAGELFF.

This chain uses TRBV27 with TRBJ1-5, with TRBD1 as a possible D gene (5 bases). V gave up 5 bases and J gave up 3 bases, with 17 bases separating them. Looked up from germline, CDR1 is MNHEY and CDR2 is SMNVEV (reference sequence). This CDR3 is 16 amino acids long. The CDR3 region is CASSPSRSGHNQPQHF. CDR3 nucleotides: TGTGCCAGCAGTCCCTCTCGATCAGGGCACAATCAGCCCCAGCATTTT.

This clonotype came up a few times. The chain couples TRBV5-1 to TRBJ2-2; D unresolved. From germline, CDR1 is SGHRS and CDR2 YFSETQ. The germline V and J ends were trimmed by 0 bases and 4 bases, with 7 bases remaining between them. The CDR3 covers 14 residues. DNA for the CDR3: TGCGCCAGCAGCTTGGGGCAGAGCACCGGGGAGCTGTTTTTT. Residues: CASSLGQSTGELFF.

The chain carries TRBV10-2 and TRBJ2-7, with 11 bases that match TRBD2. V dropped 8 bases and J dropped 3; count of bases not matched to a gene: 9. Germline CDR1 is WSHSY and CDR2 is SAAADI. The CDR3 runs to 15 residues. CDR3 region: CASATPGLADYEQYF. In DNA form, the CDR3 reads TGCGCCAGCGCCACCCCGGGACTAGCGGACTACGAGCAGTACTTC.

The V gene is TRBV7-9, the J gene TRBJ1-6; D gene unclear. Per germline, CDR1 SEHNR and CDR2 FQNEAQ (reference sequence). The CDR3 has 13 amino acids. With 8 bases removed from V and 6 bases from J, the gap between germline ends came to 11 bases. In nucleotides, the CDR3 is TGTGCCAGCGGCCGGGAACCTAATTCACCCCTCCACTTT. Translating it yields CASGREPNSPLHF.

This clonotype was counted many times. The DNA for the CDR3 is TGTGCCAGCAGCTCCGTGGGCTTAGAAGCTTTCTTT. The encoded protein is CASSSVGLEAFF. J is TRBJ1-1 and V is TRBV7-9; D unclear. The germline V and J ends were trimmed by 4 bases and 8 bases, with 11 bases remaining between them. Germline CDR1 reads SEHNR; CDR2 reads FQNEAQ (reference sequence). The length of the CDR3 is 12 residues. Using reference TRBV7-9 and TRBJ1-1 for the parts outside the CDR3, the full variable domain is DTGVSQNPRHKITKRGQNVTFRCDPISEHNRLYWYRQTLGQGPEFLTYFQNEAQLEKSRLLSDRFSAERPKGSFSTLEIQRTEQGDSAMYLCASSSVGLEAFFGQGTRLTVV.

The gene calls are TRBV19 and TRBJ2-3, with TRBD1 as a possible D gene (6 bases). The length of the CDR3 is 13 residues. The germline V and J ends were trimmed by 8 bases and 8 bases, with 17 bases remaining between them. Germline CDR1 LNHDA, CDR2 SQIVND (reference sequence). The CDR3 region has the DNA TGTGCCAGTCACCCGCAGGGGATTCTTACGCAGTATTTT. Translated, it gives CASHPQGILTQYF.

V is TRBV6-2 or TRBV6-3 and J is TRBJ2-7, with D possibly being TRBD2 (5 bases). The CDR3 has 20 residues. CDR1 MNHEY and CDR2 SVGEGT come from the germline V gene. Between the trimmed V and J ends, which lost 2 bases and 0 bases, there was a span of 26 bases. The CDR3 DNA is TGTGCCAGCAGTTACGCCACTAGTTACGCCCAACCCAAGACCTCCTACGAGCAGTACTTC. This sequence encodes CASSYATSYAQPKTSYEQYF.

This clonotype has a handful of counts. The V and J genes are TRBV6-5 and TRBJ2-5; 9 bases are a match to TRBD1. Germline V CDR1 and CDR2: MNHEY, SVGAGI. The J segment lost 5 bases and the V segment lost 4 bases, leaving 14 bases of the junction unmatched. CDR3 length equals 17 residues. The CDR3 region has the DNA TGTGCCAGCAGTTCGTTCCCTCCCGGGACAGGGAGGGAGACCCAGTACTTC. It yields the protein CASSSFPPGTGRETQYF.

This clonotype showed up just a few times. The chain uses TRBV5-1 and TRBJ1-6; D is undetermined. CDR3 length equals 17 residues. V gave up 2 bases and J gave up 0 bases, with 12 bases separating them. Germline loops: CDR1 SGHRS, CDR2 YFSETQ. This CDR3 reads CASSFSPFSSYNSPLHF. For the CDR3, the DNA is TGCGCCAGCAGCTTCTCTCCCTTCAGCTCCTATAATTCACCCCTCCACTTT.

The chain uses TRBV28 and TRBJ2-6, with D unclear. This CDR3 has 16 amino acids. Trimming removed 3 bases at V and 0 bases at J, with 9 bases between. CDR1 MDHEN and CDR2 SYDVKM come from the germline V gene. The CDR3 DNA reads TGTGCCAGCAGTTTGGTCAGCCGCTCTGGGGCCAACGTCCTGACTTTC. This codes for CASSLVSRSGANVLTF. Filled out from reference TRBV28 and TRBJ2-6, the complete variable domain reads DVKVTQSSRYLVKRTGEKVFLECVQDMDHENMFWYRQDPGLGLRLIYFSYDVKMKEKGDIPEGYSVSREKKERFSLILESASTNQTSMYLCASSLVSRSGANVLTFGAGSRLTVL.

The table lists this clonotype with a few counts. The chain couples TRBV15 to TRBJ2-3; D uncertain. Germline V gene data show CDR1 as LNHNV and CDR2 as YYDKDF (reference sequence). The V end was cut by 5 bases, the J end by 2 bases, with 8 bases between. This CDR3 has 13 amino acids. The CDR3 region is CATSARVTDTQYF. The CDR3 bases are TGTGCCACCAGCGCCCGGGTCACAGATACGCAGTATTTT.